The 21 T cell receptor beta chains reported below all come from one sample, sequenced in a study of identical twins. From the 5' RACE reads, TCRdb called clonotypes with MiXCR, one entry per CDR3 protein. The sample carries roughly 710,000 distinct CDR3 sequences, approximately 6.1% recorded once. Sequencing used naive T cells sorted from blood. The receptors here all came from a young man in good health.

This clonotype was seen repeatedly, ten times or more. This chain joins TRBV3-1 and TRBJ2-1; D perhaps matches TRBD1 (6 bases). The CDR3 extends over 15 amino acids. V lost 4 bases and J 4 bases, leaving 14 bases between the germline ends. CDR1 LGHDT and CDR2 YNNKEL come from the germline V gene (reference sequence). This chain's CDR3 is CASSPGALTYNEQFF. CDR3 coding DNA: TGTGCCAGCAGCCCAGGGGCCCTAACTTACAATGAGCAGTTCTTC.

The genes are TRBV5-4 and TRBJ2-3; 12 bases are shared with TRBD2. The trim removed 2 bases at V and 3 bases at J, leaving 4 bases unmatched. In germline, CDR1 is SGHNT, CDR2 YYREEE (reference sequence). CDR3 size: 16 residues. CDR3 loop: CASSFSLAGGTDTQYF. In DNA form, the CDR3 reads TGTGCCAGCAGCTTCTCCCTAGCGGGAGGGACAGATACGCAGTATTTT.

A few counts support this clonotype. The rearrangement joins TRBV12-3 or TRBV12-4 to TRBJ2-7; weak D call: TRBD1 (7 bases). Trimming stripped 8 bases from V and 0 bases from J, with 17 bases between. The CDR3 runs to 15 residues. CDR3 region: CASGGRQGSSYEQYF. CDR3 DNA sequence: TGTGCCAGCGGAGGGAGACAGGGAAGCTCCTACGAGCAGTACTTC.

This clonotype was detected a few times. The chain recombines TRBV5-1 with TRBJ2-1, with D hard to call. Germline CDR1 SGHRS, CDR2 YFSETQ. V lost 6 bases and J lost 0, with 13 bases in between. The CDR3 length is 15 residues. The CDR3 region is CASTLVGSSYNEQFF. CDR3 bases: TGCGCCAGCACGTTGGTGGGCTCCTCCTACAATGAGCAGTTCTTC.

The genes are TRBV7-8 and TRBJ2-7; D gene uncertain. CDR1 is SGHVS, CDR2 FQNEAQ, per germline. The CDR3 consists of 12 residues. Trimming shortened V by 6 bases and J by 5 bases, and 11 bases separated the two germline ends. The CDR3 protein is CASSFDPHEQYV. Here the CDR3 DNA reads TGTGCCAGCAGTTTTGATCCGCACGAGCAGTACGTC.

The rearrangement joins TRBV7-9 to TRBJ2-7; possible D gene TRBD1, 5 bases. V lost 1 base, J lost 3 bases, and 10 bases lay in between. Germline V gene data show CDR1 as SEHNR and CDR2 as FQNEAQ (reference sequence). The CDR3 has 14 amino acids. The DNA of the CDR3 is TGTGCCAGCAGCTTAGAGAGACAGAACTACGAGCAGTACTTC. Its translation: CASSLERQNYEQYF.

This chain uses TRBV7-9 with TRBJ1-2, with D possibly TRBD1 on 6 matching bases. The CDR3 has 13 residues. Germline lookup yields CDR1 SEHNR and CDR2 FQNEAQ (reference sequence). V shed 3 bases and J shed 8 bases, with 13 bases lying between them. The CDR3: CASSLEQGPGYTF. CDR3 nucleotide sequence: TGTGCCAGCAGCTTGGAACAGGGCCCGGGCTACACCTTC.

This clonotype was seen more than once but under ten times. The gene calls are TRBV19 and TRBJ1-1; 9 bases fit TRBD1. J lost 4 bases, V lost 5 bases, and 11 bases had no gene match. This CDR3 region has 16 residues. Germline V gene sequence: CDR1 LNHDA, CDR2 SQIVND (reference sequence). CDR3 nucleotide sequence: TGTGCCAGTAGTGCTTCGGACAGGGGTTGGTCCACTGAAGCTTTCTTT. Its protein product is CASSASDRGWSTEAFF.

This clonotype was seen at least ten times. This chain links TRBV5-4 with TRBJ1-2, with a tentative D call TRBD1 (6 bases). Germline assignment: CDR1 SGHNT and CDR2 YYREEE (reference sequence). CDR3 size: 13 residues. V dropped 0 bases and J dropped 6 bases, with 9 bases sitting between them. The CDR3 bases are TGTGCCAGCAGCTTGGTAGCAGGGGATGGCTACACCTTC. Its protein product is CASSLVAGDGYTF.

This clonotype was counted many times. It is unclear where the CDR3 begins or ends on the DNA, so no DNA is shown, and the CDR3 is as TCRdb lists it. The chain uses TRBV12-3 or TRBV12-4 and TRBJ2-1; TRBD1 is taken as the D call from the table, unchecked against the DNA. The CDR3 length equals 13 residues, ends included. CDR3 region: CASSLERESEQFF.

This clonotype was recorded many times. This chain connects TRBV5-1 to TRBJ2-1, with a possible D match to TRBD1 (6 bases). Germline CDR1 is SGHRS and CDR2 is YFSETQ. V dropped 0 bases and J dropped 9 bases, with 13 bases sitting between them. The CDR3 loop spans 14 amino acids. Written as DNA, the CDR3 is TGCGCCAGCAGCTTGGATTATTTCAGGGGTGAGCAGTTCTTC. It is translated as CASSLDYFRGEQFF.

This clonotype has just a few counts. The genes are TRBV19 and TRBJ2-6; 10 bases match TRBD1. The CDR3 spans 17 residues. Germline V gene lookup returns CDR1 LNHDA and CDR2 SQIVND (reference sequence). Losses at the gene ends were 4 bases for V and 0 bases for J; bases not matched to a gene: 3. CDR3 DNA sequence: TGTGCCAGTAGTACAGGGACAGGGGTCTCTGGGGCCAACGTCCTGACTTTC. As protein: CASSTGTGVSGANVLTF.

This clonotype was seen many times. V gene TRBV5-1 combines with J gene TRBJ2-5; D is unclear. V lost 0 bases, J lost 1 base, and 7 bases lay in between. There are 14 residues in the CDR3. The germline V gene encodes CDR1 SGHRS and CDR2 YFSETQ. Here the CDR3 reads CASSLGLPQETQYF. The DNA of the CDR3 is TGCGCCAGCAGCTTGGGGCTCCCCCAAGAGACCCAGTACTTC.

In its sample, this clonotype was seen many times. The chain recombines TRBV12-3 or TRBV12-4 with TRBJ1-1; D not resolved. The V gene lost 1 base and the J gene lost 7 bases, with 7 bases spanning the gap. This CDR3 comprises 12 residues. CDR3 sequence (DNA): TGTGCCAGCAGTTTAGACAGCCTTGAAGCTTTCTTT. This gives the protein CASSLDSLEAFF.

This clonotype was seen ten or more times. The chain is built from TRBV20-1 and TRBJ1-4; 7 bases map to TRBD1. The CDR3 spans 14 residues. Germline trimming cut 0 bases from V and 7 bases from J; bases unmatched to any gene: 5. Germline values: CDR1 DFQATT, CDR2 SNEGSKA (reference sequence). In DNA, the CDR3 is TGCAGTGCTAGAGATAGGTCAGGGGGTGAAAAACTGTTTTTT. The encoded protein is CSARDRSGGEKLFF.

This clonotype was seen ten or more times. The rearrangement links TRBV9 to TRBJ2-2; 12 positions agree with TRBD2. Germline V gene sequence: CDR1 SGDLS, CDR2 YYNGEE. The CDR3 is 19 amino acids. J was trimmed by 6 bases and V by 0 bases; bases with no gene match: 12. The CDR3 coding sequence is TGTGCCAGCAGCGTAGCTGAGACTAGCGGGAGAGGAATGGCCGGGGAGCTGTTTTTT. Its protein is CASSVAETSGRGMAGELFF.

This clonotype was recorded many times. V is TRBV7-2 and J is TRBJ2-1, with D perhaps TRBD1 or TRBD2 (5 bases each). CDR1 is SGHTA, CDR2 FQGNSA, per germline. The V gene lost 5 bases and the J gene lost 6 bases, with 14 bases spanning the gap. The CDR3 covers 14 residues. CDR3 coding DNA: TGTGCCAGCAGCCCAGAGGGGTTTCGCAATGAGCAGTTCTTC. This codes for CASSPEGFRNEQFF.

This clonotype was picked up a small number of times. The V call is TRBV4-2, the J call TRBJ2-2; 8 nucleotides line up with TRBD1. This CDR3 is 18 amino acids long. CDR1 LGHNA and CDR2 YNFKEQ come from the germline V gene. The J segment lost 4 bases and the V segment lost 1 base, leaving 11 bases of the junction unmatched. The CDR3 region is CASSQGGTGARGTGELFF. The CDR3 nucleotides read TGTGCCAGCAGCCAAGGGGGGACAGGCGCCCGAGGCACCGGGGAGCTGTTTTTT.

This clonotype was counted at least ten times. The chain combines TRBV20-1 with TRBJ1-1; D call uncertain. Germline-derived CDR1 and CDR2 are DFQATT and SNEGSKA (reference sequence). CDR3 length: 10 amino acids. The germline V and J ends were trimmed by 8 bases and 6 bases, with 10 bases remaining between them. The CDR3 region is CSHLEAEAFF. CDR3 DNA: TGCAGTCATTTAGAGGCTGAAGCTTTCTTT.

In its sample, this clonotype was seen a few times. The CDR3 spells CASSPPGTRGGETQYF. DNA of the CDR3: TGTGCCAGCAGTCCGCCCGGGACCCGAGGAGGGGAGACCCAGTACTTC. J is TRBJ2-5 and V is TRBV12-3 or TRBV12-4; D is perhaps TRBD2 (6 bases). Trimming stripped 5 bases from V and 5 bases from J, with 21 bases between. CDR3 size: 16 residues.

The CDR3 coding sequence is TGTGCCAGCAGCTCTACGGACAGGGGGAACACCGGGGAGCTGTTTTTT. Its protein is CASSSTDRGNTGELFF. The genes are TRBV7-3 and TRBJ2-2; TRBD1 agrees at 9 bases. The CDR3 covers 16 residues. The junction had 4 bases not matched to a gene; V was cut back by 4 bases and J by 1 base. Per the germline V gene, CDR1 is SGHTA and CDR2 is FQGTGA.